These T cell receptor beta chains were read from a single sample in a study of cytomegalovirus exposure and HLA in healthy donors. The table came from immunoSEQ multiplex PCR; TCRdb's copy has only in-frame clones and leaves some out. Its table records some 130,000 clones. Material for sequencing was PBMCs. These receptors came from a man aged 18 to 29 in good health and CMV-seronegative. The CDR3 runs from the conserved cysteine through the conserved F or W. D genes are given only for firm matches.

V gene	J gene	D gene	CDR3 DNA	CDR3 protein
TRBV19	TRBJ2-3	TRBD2	TGTGCCAGTAGCGCTCTTACCGGGACTAGCGGGATTCGGGATACGCAGTATTTT	CASSALTGTSGIRDTQYF
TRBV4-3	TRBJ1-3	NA	TGCGCCAGCAGCCAAACCCGAGGCGGAAACACCATATATTTT	CASSQTRGGNTIYF
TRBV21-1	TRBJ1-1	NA	TGTGCCAGCAGCCGTATGGCCAGGATCTTTTGCTTGGAAGCTTTCTTT	CASSRMARIFCLEAFF
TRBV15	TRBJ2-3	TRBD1	TGTGCCACCAGCAGAGAGCGGTCAGGGGGTCGGGATACGCAGTATTTT	CATSRERSGGRDTQYF
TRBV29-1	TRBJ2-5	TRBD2	TGCAGCGTTGGGGAGGGAGAGGAGCAGTACTTC	CSVGEGEEQYF
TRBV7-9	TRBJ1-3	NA	TGTGCCAGCAGCCTGGGCAGGCGCTCTGGAAACACCATATATTTT	CASSLGRRSGNTIYF
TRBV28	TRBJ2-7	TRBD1	TGTGCCAGCAGTCCATGGGACAGGAACTCCTACGAGCAGTACTTC	CASSPWDRNSYEQYF
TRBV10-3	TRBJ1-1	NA	TGTGCCATCAGTCCAGAAGGGGCTGAAGCTTTCTTT	CAISPEGAEAFF
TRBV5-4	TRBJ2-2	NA	TGTGCCAGCAGCTTGGATCCTCAGGGGTTGAACACCGGGGAGCTGTTTTTT	CASSLDPQGLNTGELFF
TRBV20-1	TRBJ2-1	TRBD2	TGCAGTGCCTTCCGGGGGGAAGGGCAGTTCTTC	CSAFRGEGQFF
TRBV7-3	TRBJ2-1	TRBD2	TGTGCCAGCAGCCCATTTAGCGGGAGTGGAATGGGTAATGAGCAGTTCTTC	CASSPFSGSGMGNEQFF
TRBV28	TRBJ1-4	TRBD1	TGTGCCAGCAGTATAACCAGGGGGCGCGTTGAAAAACTGTTTTTT	CASSITRGRVEKLFF
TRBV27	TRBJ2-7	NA	TGTGCCAGCAGTTTACGTAGCGCCCACTACGAGCAGTACTTC	CASSLRSAHYEQYF
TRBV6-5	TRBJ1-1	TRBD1	TGTGCCAGCAGTTACTCGTTGGGACAGGGGGCACTTGAAGCTTTCTTT	CASSYSLGQGALEAFF
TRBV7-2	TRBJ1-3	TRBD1	TGTGCCAGCAGCTATCGGACAGGGGGAGGTGGAAACACCATATATTTT	CASSYRTGGGGNTIYF
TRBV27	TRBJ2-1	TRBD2	TGTGCCAGCAGTCAAGCCGTTACTAGCGGGGGAGTATGGAATGAGCAGTTCTTC	CASSQAVTSGGVWNEQFF
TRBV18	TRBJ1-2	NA	TGTGCCAGCTCACCACGAGGGGACACCGGGAATGGCTACACCTTC	CASSPRGDTGNGYTF
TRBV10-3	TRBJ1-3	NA	TGTGCCATCAGGCTCGACACGGACTCTGGAAACACCATATATTTT	CAIRLDTDSGNTIYF
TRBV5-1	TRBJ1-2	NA	TGCGCCAGCAGCTTAGGGGTCCCCTCCTATGGCTACACCTTC	CASSLGVPSYGYTF
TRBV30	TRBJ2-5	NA	TGTGCCTGGACCCGAGGGGGGGGCTATCTCGGAGAGACCCAGTACTTC	CAWTRGGGYLGETQYF
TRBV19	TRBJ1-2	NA	TGTGCCAGTACAGAGGCCCGGAGTAACTATGGCTACACCTTC	CASTEARSNYGYTF
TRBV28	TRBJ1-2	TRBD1	TGTGCCAGCAGTGGGACAGGGTCCTCTTCCTTCCTTCTTTATGGCTACACCTTC	CASSGTGSSSFLLYGYTF
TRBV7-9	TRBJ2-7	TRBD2	TGTGCCAGCAGCCCCGGGGGAGGGAGCGAGCAGTACTTC	CASSPGGGSEQYF
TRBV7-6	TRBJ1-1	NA	TGTGCCAGCAGCTTGGGGCAGCTGAACACTGAAGCTTTCTTT	CASSLGQLNTEAFF
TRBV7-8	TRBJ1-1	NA	TGTGCCAGCAGACCAGGCCCCGGGGGGACTGAAGCTTTCTTT	CASRPGPGGTEAFF
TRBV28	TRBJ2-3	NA	TGTGCCACCCGGATCAGGGATACGCAGTATTTT	CATRIRDTQYF
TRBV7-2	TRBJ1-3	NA	TGTGCCAGCAGCAGCCTTACGCCTGGAAACACCATATATTTT	CASSSLTPGNTIYF
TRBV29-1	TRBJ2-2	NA	TGCAGCGTTGTTCCCGGGAACACCGGGGAGCTGTTTTTT	CSVVPGNTGELFF
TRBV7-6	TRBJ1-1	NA	TGTGCCAGCAGCTTAAGGCGGGGGACTATGAACACTGAAGCTTTCTTT	CASSLRRGTMNTEAFF
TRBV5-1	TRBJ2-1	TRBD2	TGCGCCAGCAGCTTGGAAGGTGGCGGGAGCTCCTACAATGAGCAGTTCTTC	CASSLEGGGSSYNEQFF
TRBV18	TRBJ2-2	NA	TGTGCCAGCTCACCCTTCGCGGGCACCGGGGAGCTGTTTTTT	CASSPFAGTGELFF
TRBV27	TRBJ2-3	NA	TGTGCCAGCACCCTAGCCGGGTTGGGCACAGATACGCAGTATTTT	CASTLAGLGTDTQYF
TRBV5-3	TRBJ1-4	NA	TGTGCCAGAAGCTTGGAGCGTACTCGTAATGAAAAACTGTTTTTT	CARSLERTRNEKLFF
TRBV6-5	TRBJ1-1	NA	TGTGCCAGCTTAGGACAGATGAACACTGAAGCTTTCTTT	CASLGQMNTEAFF
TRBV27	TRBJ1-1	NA	TGTGCCAGCAGTTTACAGGGATTGGGCACTGAAGCTTTCTTT	CASSLQGLGTEAFF
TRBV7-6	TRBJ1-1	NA	TGTGCCAGCAGCTTATTCCCCTCTGACAGTTTTGAAGCTTTCTTT	CASSLFPSDSFEAFF
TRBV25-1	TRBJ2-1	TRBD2	TGTGCCAGCATTGCGACTAGCGGGATGTACAATGAGCAGTTCTTC	CASIATSGMYNEQFF
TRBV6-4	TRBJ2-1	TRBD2	TGTCCTCGGCGGGAGGTCTACAATGAGCAGTTCTTC	CPRREVYNEQFF
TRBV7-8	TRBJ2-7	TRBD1	TGTGCCAGCAGTAAGAACAGGGGGCAAAACGAGCAGTACTTC	CASSKNRGQNEQYF
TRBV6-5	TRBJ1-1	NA	TGTGCCAGCAGTACCCGTGCAGACACTGAAGCTTTCTTT	CASSTRADTEAFF
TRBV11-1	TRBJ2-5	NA	TGTGCCAGCAGTCGGCAGGGTGACCAAGAGACCCAGTACTTC	CASSRQGDQETQYF
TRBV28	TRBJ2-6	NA	TGTGCCAGCAGTCTCGACAGAGATATATCTGGGGCCAACGTCCTGACTTTC	CASSLDRDISGANVLTF
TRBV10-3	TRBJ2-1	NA	TGTGCCACCGGGGACTCCCACAATGAGCAGTTCTTC	CATGDSHNEQFF
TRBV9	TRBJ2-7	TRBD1	TGTGCCAGCAGCCTAGGCGGGACAGGGGGGTACGAGCAGTACTTC	CASSLGGTGGYEQYF
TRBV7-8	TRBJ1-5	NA	TGTGCCAGCAGCCCTCTAGGCGGAGCCCAGCATTTT	CASSPLGGAQHF
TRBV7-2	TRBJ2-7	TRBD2	TGTGCCAGCAGCATGACCGCTAGCGGGCTCTCCTACGAGCAGTACTTC	CASSMTASGLSYEQYF
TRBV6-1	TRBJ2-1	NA	TGTGCCAGCAGTGACACCGACTCGCGGCCCTACAATGAGCAGTTCTTC	CASSDTDSRPYNEQFF